This is a list of T cell receptor beta chains from one sample in a study of neoadjuvant anti-PD-1 for oral cavity cancer. Produced via immunoSEQ multiplex PCR; TCRdb's table is partial and in-frame only. The table includes 13,000 to 15,000 clones, about three quarters detected once. The starting material was PBMCs, obtained after nivolumab (anti-PD-1) treatment. These receptors were taken from a person aged 40 to 85 with oral cavity squamous cell carcinoma. CDR3s include the opening cysteine and the closing phenylalanine or tryptophan. A D gene is named only where the DNA matches it firmly. Clone sizes are given selectively: once, few, many, or a class where the clone is expanded.

TRBV30	NA	TRBD1	TRBJ1-2	TGTGCCTGGAGTGCCGGGACAGGGGAGGGCTACACCTTC	CAWSAGTGEGYTF
TRBV19	NA	NA	TRBJ2-7	TGTGCCAGTGGTAGGGGACCCAGAACTGGGAGTCCCTACGAGCAGTACTTC	CASGRGPRTGSPYEQYF
TRBV9	NA	NA	TRBJ1-3	TGTGCCAGCAGCGTAGCCGTCGAGGGAAACACCATATATTTT	CASSVAVEGNTIYF
TRBV19	NA	TRBD1	TRBJ1-1	TGTGCCAGTAGTATAGATGACAGGGTGGAGACTGAAGCTTTCTTT	CASSIDDRVETEAFF
TRBV10-3	NA	TRBD1	TRBJ1-2	TGTGCCATCAGTGCGGCAGGGGGCAACTATGGCTACACCTTC	CAISAAGGNYGYTF
TRBV4-1	NA	NA	TRBJ2-6	TGCGCCAGCAGCCAAGGAAACAATCCTGGGGCCAACGTCCTGACTTTC	CASSQGNNPGANVLTF
TRBV6-5	NA	NA	TRBJ2-7	TGTGCCAGCAGTTACTCGAAGGCTTACGAGCAGTACTTC	CASSYSKAYEQYF
TRBV13	NA	TRBD2	TRBJ2-1	TGTGCCAGCAGTGGCGGACTAGCTGGAGACAATGAGCAGTTCTTC	CASSGGLAGDNEQFF
TRBV30	NA	NA	TRBJ1-6	TGTGCCTGGAGTGAGGGCATTTCACCCCTCCACTTT	CAWSEGISPLHF
TRBV9	few	NA	TRBJ1-3	TGTGCCAGCAGCGGGACAGTCCTCGGAAACACCATATATTTT	CASSGTVLGNTIYF
TRBV5-1	NA	TRBD2	TRBJ2-4	TGCGCCAGCAGCCCGACTAGCGGGGGAAAAAACATTCAGTACTTC	CASSPTSGGKNIQYF
TRBV18	once	TRBD2	TRBJ2-5	TGTGCCAGCTCACCCCCGGGGGGGTCGGAGACCCAGTACTTC	CASSPPGGSETQYF
TRBV6-1	few	NA	TRBJ1-1	TGTGCCAGCAGAGGTCGACAGTTGAACACTGAAGCTTTCTTT	CASRGRQLNTEAFF
TRBV19	NA	NA	TRBJ2-2	TGTGCCAGTAGTTGGGGGGAGGTCGGGGAGCTGTTTTTT	CASSWGEVGELFF
TRBV5-1	NA	TRBD2	TRBJ2-7	TGCGCCAGCAGCTTGGGAGCGGGAGTGGCCTACGAGCAGTACTTC	CASSLGAGVAYEQYF
TRBV30	NA	NA	TRBJ2-7	TGTGCCTGGGGCCTAGGGGGGGCAGGGTACGAGCAGTACTTC	CAWGLGGAGYEQYF
TRBV29-1	once	NA	TRBJ2-5	TGCAGCGTGGGGTACCAAGAGACCCAGTACTTC	CSVGYQETQYF
TRBV10-3	few	NA	TRBJ2-1	TGTGCCATCAGTGCGGAGTCCTACAATGAGCAGTTCTTC	CAISAESYNEQFF
TRBV4-1	NA	NA	TRBJ2-3	TGCGCCAGCAGCCAAGCAATTGCGGGTTGGGCGGATACGCAGTATTTT	CASSQAIAGWADTQYF
TRBV14	NA	NA	TRBJ2-2	TGTGCCAGCAGCCAAGGCGCCGGGATTCCCCCCTCCGAGGAGCTGTTTTTT	CASSQGAGIPPSEELFF
TRBV29-1	NA	NA	TRBJ2-5	TGCAGCGTTGTGATTTTGGAGCGGACACAAGAGACCCAGTACTTC	CSVVILERTQETQYF
TRBV28	few	NA	TRBJ2-7	TGTGCCAGCACCCCAGGGCGGTACGAGCAGTACTTC	CASTPGRYEQYF
TRBV2	NA	NA	TRBJ2-7	TGTGCCAGCAGCCCCCGGGACGGAGCCTACGAGCAGTACTTC	CASSPRDGAYEQYF
TRBV5-6	NA	NA	TRBJ2-1	TGTGCCAGCAGCTTGGCGTACAAATACAATGAGCAGTTCTTC	CASSLAYKYNEQFF
TRBV11-2	NA	TRBD2	TRBJ2-7	TGTGCCAGCAGCCCGGGACTAGCGGACTACTACGAGCAGTACTTC	CASSPGLADYYEQYF
TRBV5-1	NA	NA	TRBJ1-5	TGCGCCAGCAGCTTGGGGAGCGGCGATCAGCCCCAGCATTTT	CASSLGSGDQPQHF
TRBV9	few	NA	TRBJ1-2	TGTGCCAGCGAAGGTGATAACTATGGCTACACCTTC	CASEGDNYGYTF
TRBV27	NA	TRBD2	TRBJ2-3	TGTGCCAGCAGTTTAGGACTAGGCACAGATACGCAGTATTTT	CASSLGLGTDTQYF
TRBV5-1	NA	TRBD1	TRBJ2-4	TGCGCCAGCAGCTTTTTCGCAGGACAGGGGGACATTCAGTACTTC	CASSFFAGQGDIQYF
TRBV5-6	NA	NA	TRBJ2-5	TGTGCCAGCAGGGAGGACAGAACGATAGGGACCCAGTACTTC	CASREDRTIGTQYF
TRBV5-4	NA	NA	TRBJ1-1	TGTGCCAGCAGCTTGAGGACAGAGAACACTGAAGCTTTCTTT	CASSLRTENTEAFF
TRBV5-1	NA	NA	TRBJ1-2	TGCGCCAGCAGGGGAGAGATATTCGACTATGGCTACACCTTC	CASRGEIFDYGYTF
TRBV10-3	NA	TRBD1	TRBJ1-1	TGTGCCATCAGTCTACAGGGGAATTATGATGAAGCTTTCTTT	CAISLQGNYDEAFF
TRBV19	NA	NA	TRBJ1-4	TGTGCCACCCAGGGCTTGGAAAAACTGTTTTTT	CATQGLEKLFF
TRBV9	NA	NA	TRBJ2-1	TGTGCCAGCAGCGTAGACGTAGGTGAGCAGTTCTTC	CASSVDVGEQFF
TRBV27	NA	TRBD1	TRBJ2-6	TGTGCCAGCAGTGGGGGACAGGGGGCCTTCTCTGGGGCCAACGTCCTGACTTTC	CASSGGQGAFSGANVLTF
TRBV4-1	NA	NA	TRBJ2-7	TGCGCCAGCAGCCAACCATCGGACGGCTACGAGCAGTACTTC	CASSQPSDGYEQYF
TRBV25-1	few	TRBD1	TRBJ1-5	TGTGCCAGCAGTGCAGGGGGGGATCAGCCCCAGCATTTT	CASSAGGDQPQHF
TRBV28	few	NA	TRBJ1-1	TGTGCCAGCTTCTCCGGCATGAACACTGAAGCTTTCTTT	CASFSGMNTEAFF
TRBV5-5	NA	TRBD2	TRBJ2-3	TGTGCCAGCAGCTTGGCCTTAGCGGGTTATAGCACAGATACGCAGTATTTT	CASSLALAGYSTDTQYF
TRBV30	NA	NA	TRBJ2-1	TGTGCCTGGAGTTTACCGGGACTTTATGAGCAGTTCTTC	CAWSLPGLYEQFF
TRBV6-6	few	TRBD1	TRBJ1-5	TGTGCCAGCAGTTCGACAGGGAGTAGCAATCAGCCCCAGCATTTT	CASSSTGSSNQPQHF
TRBV9	NA	NA	TRBJ1-1	TGTGCCAGCAGCGGGACTCCGTTGAACACTGAAGCTTTCTTT	CASSGTPLNTEAFF
TRBV20-1	NA	NA	TRBJ2-7	TGCAGTGCTGCTCAGAGCTACGAGCAGTACTTC	CSAAQSYEQYF
TRBV6-5	NA	NA	TRBJ2-1	TGTGCCAGCAGTCCCGCGTTAAAAGAGAGTGAGCAGTTCTTC	CASSPALKESEQFF
TRBV27	NA	NA	TRBJ2-5	TGTGCCAGCAGTCCATACATAGAAGAGACCCAGTACTTC	CASSPYIEETQYF